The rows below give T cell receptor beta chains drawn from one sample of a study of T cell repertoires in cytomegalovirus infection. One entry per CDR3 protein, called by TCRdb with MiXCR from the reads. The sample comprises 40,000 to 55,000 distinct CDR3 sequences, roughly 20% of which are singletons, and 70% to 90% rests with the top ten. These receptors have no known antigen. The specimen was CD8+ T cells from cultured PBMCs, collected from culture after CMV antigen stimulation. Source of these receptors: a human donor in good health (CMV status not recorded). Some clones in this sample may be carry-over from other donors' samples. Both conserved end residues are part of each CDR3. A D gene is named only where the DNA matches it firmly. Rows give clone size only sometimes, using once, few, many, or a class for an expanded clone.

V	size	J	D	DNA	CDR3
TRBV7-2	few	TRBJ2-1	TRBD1	TGTGCCAGCACGGGGGGGACAGGGGGCTGGAATGAGCAGTTCTTC	CASTGGTGGWNEQFF
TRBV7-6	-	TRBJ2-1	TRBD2	TGTGCCAGCAGCTTTAAGGCGGGAGGGCCTAGGGTTGAGCAGTTCTTC	CASSFKAGGPRVEQFF
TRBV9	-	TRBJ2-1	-	TGTGCCAGCAGCGTAGATCCCCTGCGGAGGGAACCCTACAATGAGCAGTTCTTC	CASSVDPLRREPYNEQFF
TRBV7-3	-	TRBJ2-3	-	TGTGCCAGCAGCGAAATACCGGGACTGGAGACAGATACGCAGTATTTT	CASSEIPGLETDTQYF
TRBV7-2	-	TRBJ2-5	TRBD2	TGTGCCAGCAGCTCCACACAGGGACTAGCGAGGGAGACCCAGTACTTC	CASSSTQGLARETQYF
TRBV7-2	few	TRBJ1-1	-	TGTGCCAGCAGCCCCGATGATGGGGATTCAGCTTTCTTT	CASSPDDGDSAFF
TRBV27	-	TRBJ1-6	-	TGTGCCAGCAGTTTTGGGAACTCCTATAATTCACCCCTCCACTTT	CASSFGNSYNSPLHF
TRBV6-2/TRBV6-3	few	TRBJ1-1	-	TGTGCCAGCAATTTGGGGTACACTGAAGCTTTCTTT	CASNLGYTEAFF
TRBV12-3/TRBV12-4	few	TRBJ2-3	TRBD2	TGTGCCAGCACTTCGGGACTACGCACAGATACGCAGTATTTT	CASTSGLRTDTQYF
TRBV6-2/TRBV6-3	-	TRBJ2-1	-	TGTGCCTCTCAGGGGGGGATCCATAACAATGAGCAGTTCTTC	CASQGGIHNNEQFF
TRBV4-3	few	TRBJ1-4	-	TGCGCCAGCAGCCAAGATAGGGGATTTACTGAAAAACTGTTTTTT	CASSQDRGFTEKLFF
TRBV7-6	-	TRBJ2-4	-	TGTGCCAGCAGCTTAGCGCCGGACTCACCTCAGTACTTC	CASSLAPDSPQYF
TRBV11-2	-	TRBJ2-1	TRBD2	TGTGCCAGCAGCTTAGTAGTTAGCGGGAGGCACAATGAGCAGTTCTTC	CASSLVVSGRHNEQFF
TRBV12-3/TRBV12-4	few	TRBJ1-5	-	TGTGCCAGCAGTTTTCTCGTGGGCAGGGCCGGGGATCAGCCCCAGCATTTT	CASSFLVGRAGDQPQHF
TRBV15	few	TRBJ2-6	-	TGTGCCACCAGTACGAGTTCTGGGGCCAACGTCCTGACTTTC	CATSTSSGANVLTF
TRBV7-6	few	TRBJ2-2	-	TGTGCCAGCAGCCCCCGGAGCCCCACCGGGGAGCTGTTTTTT	CASSPRSPTGELFF
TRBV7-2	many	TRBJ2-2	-	TGTGCCAGCAGCCCGCCCAGGCCGTCCACCGGGGAGCTGTTTTTT	CASSPPRPSTGELFF
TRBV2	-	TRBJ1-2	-	TGTGCCAGCAGTGAAGGTGTGGAAAACGCTAACTATGGCTACACCTTC	CASSEGVENANYGYTF
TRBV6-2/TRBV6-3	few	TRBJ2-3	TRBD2	TGTGCCAGCAGACAACTAGCGGGGGGCAGCACAGATACGCAGTATTTT	CASRQLAGGSTDTQYF
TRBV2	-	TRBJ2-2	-	TGTGCCAGCAGTGAAGACAGGGCGGGCACCGGGGAGCTGTTTTTT	CASSEDRAGTGELFF
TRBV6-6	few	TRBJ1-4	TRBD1	TGTGCCAGCAGTTACCGGACAGGGGCCGAGGAAAAACTGTTTTTT	CASSYRTGAEEKLFF
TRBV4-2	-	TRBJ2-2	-	TGTGCCAGCAGCCAAGATCTGGGCGGGCCCGGGGAGCTGTTTTTT	CASSQDLGGPGELFF
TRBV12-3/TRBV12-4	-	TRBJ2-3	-	TGTGCCAGCAGACCCACAGGGTTCACAGATACGCAGTATTTT	CASRPTGFTDTQYF
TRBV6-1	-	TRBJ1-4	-	TGTGCCAGCAGTGAAACTGGGACACGGAATGAAAAACTGTTTTTT	CASSETGTRNEKLFF
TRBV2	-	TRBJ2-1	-	TGTGCCAGCAGAGCCGCCAGGGGTAGCTACAATGAGCAGTTCTTC	CASRAARGSYNEQFF
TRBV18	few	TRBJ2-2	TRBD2	TGTGCCAGCTCACCTAGCGGGACGGGGAACACCGGGGAGCTGTTTTTT	CASSPSGTGNTGELFF
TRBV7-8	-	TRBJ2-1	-	TGTGCCAGCAGCTTGATGGAGACATCAAGCTACAATGAGCAGTTCTTC	CASSLMETSSYNEQFF
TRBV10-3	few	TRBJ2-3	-	TGTGCCATCATGGGAGAAGGGATGGCAGATACGCAGTATTTT	CAIMGEGMADTQYF
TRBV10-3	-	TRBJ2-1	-	TGTGCCATCAGTGAGAAAATGGCGGTGAGCTCCTACAATGAGCAGTTCTTC	CAISEKMAVSSYNEQFF
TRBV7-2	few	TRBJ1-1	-	TGTGCCAGCACCGAAACAGTGAACACTGAAGCTTTCTTT	CASTETVNTEAFF
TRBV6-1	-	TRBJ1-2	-	TGTGCCAGCAGTGAACTCTGGGGCCAAAACCAGAACTATGGCTACACCTTC	CASSELWGQNQNYGYTF
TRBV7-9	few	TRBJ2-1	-	TGTGCCAGCAGCCACCGCGCCGGCGGCAATGAGCAGTTCTTC	CASSHRAGGNEQFF
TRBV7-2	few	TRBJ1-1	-	TGTGCCAGCAGCTTAGTCCAGTCTGAAGCTTTCTTT	CASSLVQSEAFF
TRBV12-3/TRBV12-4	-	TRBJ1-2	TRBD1	TGTGCCAGCAGTCGACAGGGGACAAGACCCTATGGCTACACCTTC	CASSRQGTRPYGYTF
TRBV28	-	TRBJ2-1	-	TGTGCCAGCAGTCCACTTCCAGCGGGTCTTAATGAGCAGTTCTTC	CASSPLPAGLNEQFF
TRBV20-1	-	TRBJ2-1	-	TGCAGTGCCAGGGCGCGGCGTACCTATGGGAAGGGTGAGCAGTTCTTC	CSARARRTYGKGEQFF
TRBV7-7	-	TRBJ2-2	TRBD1	TGTGCCAGCAGCATACAGGGGGAAACCGGGGAGCTGTTTTTT	CASSIQGETGELFF
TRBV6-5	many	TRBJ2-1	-	TGTGCCAGCAGTTTCCCGGGACCGAACAATGAGCAGTTCTTC	CASSFPGPNNEQFF
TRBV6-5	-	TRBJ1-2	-	TGTGCCAGCAGCAACACAGGGACCCGGCGGCGATATGGCTACACCTTC	CASSNTGTRRRYGYTF
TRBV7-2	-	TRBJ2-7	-	TGTGCCAGCAGCTACAGACAGGTCTACGAGCAGTACTTC	CASSYRQVYEQYF
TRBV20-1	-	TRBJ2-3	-	TGCAGTGCAACTGAGGGGGCGGGATTCACAGATACGCAGTATTTT	CSATEGAGFTDTQYF
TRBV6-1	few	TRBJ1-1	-	TGTGCCAGCAGTGAATACTGGGGGCGGAACACTGAAGCTTTCTTT	CASSEYWGRNTEAFF
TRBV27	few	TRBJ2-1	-	TGTGCCAGCGGGGTAGGGGGGTATAGTGAGCAGTTCTTC	CASGVGGYSEQFF
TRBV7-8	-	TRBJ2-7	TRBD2	TGTGCCAGCAGCTTAGCGATAGGGCGGGGGGCGGGCGAGCAGTACTTC	CASSLAIGRGAGEQYF
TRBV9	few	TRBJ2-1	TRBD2	TGTGCCAGCAGCGCATCCGAGCGGGAGGGCCGATACAATGAGCAGTTCTTC	CASSASEREGRYNEQFF
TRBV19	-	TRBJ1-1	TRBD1	TGTGCCAGTAGTATAGGGTTGGGGGACAGGATGAACACTGAAGCTTTCTTT	CASSIGLGDRMNTEAFF
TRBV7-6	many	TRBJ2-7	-	TGTGCCAGCAGCCCAGGGGCAGGGTGGTCCTACGAGCAGTACTTC	CASSPGAGWSYEQYF
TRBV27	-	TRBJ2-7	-	TGTGCCTCCGAGGGGGAGCATTACGAGCAGTACTTC	CASEGEHYEQYF
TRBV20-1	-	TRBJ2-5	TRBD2	TGCAGTGCTAGGTGGAGCGGGGGGTCCGTGGAGACCCAGTACTTC	CSARWSGGSVETQYF